These T cell receptor beta chains were read from a single sample in a study of response to subunit inactivated influenza vaccine. MiXCR, applied by TCRdb to the RT-PCR reads, yields one record per CDR3 protein. The repertoire has 450,000 to 700,000 distinct CDR3 sequences, about 14% of them found once; the top ten carry approximately 10%. This specimen was PBMCs from blood, taken 12 days after vaccination. The source of these receptors is a man aged 50-59 years who received an inactivated influenza vaccine. Each CDR3 is given with its conserved first and last residue. A D gene is named only where the DNA matches it firmly. Rows give clone size only sometimes, using once, few, many, or a class for an expanded clone.

clone size: -; D gene: TRBD1; V gene: TRBV6-2/TRBV6-3; J gene: TRBJ1-5; CDR3 protein: CASSVDWDRRRAQHF; CDR3 DNA: TGTGCCAGCAGTGTCGACTGGGACAGGCGGCGAGCCCAGCATTTT
clone size: few; D gene: TRBD2; V gene: TRBV7-6; J gene: TRBJ2-3; CDR3 protein: CASSYPSGGRTDTQYF; CDR3 DNA: TGTGCCAGCAGCTACCCTAGCGGGGGCCGCACAGATACGCAGTATTTT
clone size: few; D gene: TRBD2; V gene: TRBV5-1; J gene: TRBJ2-5; CDR3 protein: CASSLASGGLETQYF; CDR3 DNA: TGCGCCAGCAGCTTGGCTAGCGGGGGATTAGAGACCCAGTACTTC
clone size: -; D gene: TRBD2; V gene: TRBV11-2; J gene: TRBJ2-7; CDR3 protein: CASSLRRTSGYEQYF; CDR3 DNA: TGTGCCAGCAGCCTACGGCGGACTAGCGGCTACGAGCAGTACTTC
clone size: few; D gene: TRBD2; V gene: TRBV12-3/TRBV12-4; J gene: TRBJ2-5; CDR3 protein: CASRARTSGQETQYF; CDR3 DNA: TGTGCCAGCAGGGCCCGGACTAGCGGACAAGAGACCCAGTACTTC
clone size: -; D gene: -; V gene: TRBV28; J gene: TRBJ2-3; CDR3 protein: CASSFIGISTDTQYF; CDR3 DNA: TGTGCCAGCAGTTTTATCGGAATTAGCACAGATACGCAGTATTTT
clone size: -; D gene: -; V gene: TRBV5-1; J gene: TRBJ2-3; CDR3 protein: CASSSTGLSTETQYF; CDR3 DNA: TGCGCCAGCAGCTCGACAGGTTTGAGCACAGAAACGCAGTATTTT
clone size: few; D gene: -; V gene: TRBV12-3/TRBV12-4; J gene: TRBJ1-2; CDR3 protein: CASRISGTSYTF; CDR3 DNA: TGTGCCAGCAGGATTTCAGGGACGAGCTACACCTTC
clone size: few; D gene: TRBD2; V gene: TRBV7-9; J gene: TRBJ2-3; CDR3 protein: CATTLARTDTQYF; CDR3 DNA: TGTGCCACCACACTAGCGCGCACAGATACGCAGTATTTT
clone size: few; D gene: -; V gene: TRBV19; J gene: TRBJ2-3; CDR3 protein: CASSISSRNTDTQYF; CDR3 DNA: TGTGCCAGTAGTATTAGTAGCAGAAACACAGATACGCAGTATTTT
clone size: few; D gene: -; V gene: TRBV20-1; J gene: TRBJ1-5; CDR3 protein: CSAREGGARQPQHF; CDR3 DNA: TGCAGTGCTAGAGAAGGAGGGGCTAGGCAGCCCCAGCATTTT
clone size: few; D gene: -; V gene: TRBV4-3; J gene: TRBJ1-6; CDR3 protein: CASSQTPEPGNSPLHF; CDR3 DNA: TGCGCCAGCAGCCAAACACCGGAGCCTGGGAATTCACCCCTCCACTTT
clone size: many; D gene: -; V gene: TRBV6-5; J gene: TRBJ1-6; CDR3 protein: CASSYSTEPNSPLHF; CDR3 DNA: TGTGCCAGCAGTTACTCGACGGAACCTAATTCACCCCTCCACTTT